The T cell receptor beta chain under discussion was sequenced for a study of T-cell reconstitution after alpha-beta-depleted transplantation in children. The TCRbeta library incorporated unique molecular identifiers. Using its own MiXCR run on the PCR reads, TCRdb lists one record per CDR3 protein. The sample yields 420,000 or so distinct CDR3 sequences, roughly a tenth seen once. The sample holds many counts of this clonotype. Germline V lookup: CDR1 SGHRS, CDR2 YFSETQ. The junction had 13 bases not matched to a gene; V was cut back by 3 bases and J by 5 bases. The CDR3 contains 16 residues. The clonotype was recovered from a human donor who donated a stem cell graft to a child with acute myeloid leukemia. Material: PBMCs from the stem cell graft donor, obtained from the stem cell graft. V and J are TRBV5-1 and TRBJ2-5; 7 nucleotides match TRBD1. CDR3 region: CASSSRTGAPGETQYF. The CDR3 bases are TGCGCCAGCAGCTCCCGGACAGGCGCCCCGGGGGAGACCCAGTACTTC. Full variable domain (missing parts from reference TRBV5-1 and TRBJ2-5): KAGVTQTPRYLIKTRGQQVTLSCSPISGHRSVSWYQQTPGQGLQFLFEYFSETQRNKGNFPGRFSGRQFSNSRSEMNVSTLELGDSALYLCASSSRTGAPGETQYFGPGTRLLVL.